This T cell receptor beta chain is drawn from a study of breast tumors, draining lymph nodes, adjacent tissues. TCRdb recomputed calls from the multiplex PCR reads with MiXCR, one row per CDR3 protein. The sample lists tens of thousands of distinct CDR3 sequences; 45% to 75% were seen once. This CDR3 has 15 residues. Germline CDR1 and CDR2: KGHDR and SFDVKD. V lost 9 bases and J lost 0; bases outside the gene matches: 8. The origin of this receptor is a female donor with breast cancer. Some clones in this sample may be carry-over from other donors' samples. V gene TRBV24-1 combines with J gene TRBJ2-3, with TRBD1 matching 7 bases. Specimen: breast tumor tissue. CDR3 amino acids: CATGARGLSTDTQYF. The CDR3 DNA reads TGTGCCACCGGAGCGAGGGGGCTTAGCACAGATACGCAGTATTTT.